This T cell receptor beta chain is from a study of cytotoxic CD8 clonotypes in ibrutinib-treated CLL. Study-level information: Some 25 partial and 2 complete responses; at median about 63 months, approximately 14 remitted, some 12 progressed. The study's findings and limits: The study found clonality rose at ibrutinib response, then fell toward baseline at progression. Treatment saw public clonotypes, which were uncommon, either contract or stay stable.

This clone showed up many times. Antigen specificity is unknown. The protocol was immunoSEQ multiplex PCR, while the TCRdb copy is restricted to in-frame clones and leaves out a portion. The sample holds approximately 100,000 clones; 58% are singletons and the top ten take 35% to 40%. Trimming took 6 bases from V and 5 from J; bases not matched to a gene: 2. The CDR3 covers 12 residues. The germline V gene encodes CDR1 LNHDA and CDR2 SQIVND (reference sequence). This sample comprised PBMCs, obtained after 24 months of ibrutinib treatment. The chain recombines TRBV19 with TRBJ1-2, with TRBD1 matching over 8 bases. The source is a human donor with chronic lymphocytic leukemia. This CDR3 reads CASRDRGYGYTF. CDR3 nucleotide sequence: TGTGCCAGTAGAGACAGGGGTTATGGCTACACCTTC.